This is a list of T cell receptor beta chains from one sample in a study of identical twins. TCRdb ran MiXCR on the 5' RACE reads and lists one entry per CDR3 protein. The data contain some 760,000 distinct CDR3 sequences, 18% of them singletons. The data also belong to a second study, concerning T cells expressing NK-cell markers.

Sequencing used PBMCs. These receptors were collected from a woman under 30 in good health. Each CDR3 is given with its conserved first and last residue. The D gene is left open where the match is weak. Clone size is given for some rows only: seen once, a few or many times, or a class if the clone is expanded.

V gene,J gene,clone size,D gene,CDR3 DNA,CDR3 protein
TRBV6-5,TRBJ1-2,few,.,TGTGCCAGCAGTTACTCCGGGGGTATAAGCTACACCTTC,CASSYSGGISYTF
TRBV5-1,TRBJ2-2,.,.,TGCGCCAGTCAGGGAACGAACACCGGGGAGCTGTTTTTT,CASQGTNTGELFF
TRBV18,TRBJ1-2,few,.,TGTGCCAGTTCACCGACCCAGTTAGCTAACTATGGCTACACCTTC,CASSPTQLANYGYTF
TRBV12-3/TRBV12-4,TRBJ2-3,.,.,TGTGCCAGCAGTTTGGGTAGCGGCTTTACAGATACGCAGTATTTT,CASSLGSGFTDTQYF
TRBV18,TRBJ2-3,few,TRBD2,TGTGCCAGCTCACCACCGGTCTGGACTAGAAACACAGATACGCAGTATTTT,CASSPPVWTRNTDTQYF
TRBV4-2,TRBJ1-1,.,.,TGTGCCAGCAGCCCTATAAATGGGGCGCTGACTGAAGCTTTCTTT,CASSPINGALTEAFF
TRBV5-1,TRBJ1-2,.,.,TGCGCCAGCAGCTTAATGGTTCACACCCGGGGCTACACCTTC,CASSLMVHTRGYTF
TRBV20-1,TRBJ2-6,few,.,TGCAGTGCTAGAATATCTGGGGCCAACGTCCTGACTTTC,CSARISGANVLTF
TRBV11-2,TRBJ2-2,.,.,TGTGCCAGCAGCTTGGACTCGATGGGCACCGGGGAGCTGTTTTTT,CASSLDSMGTGELFF
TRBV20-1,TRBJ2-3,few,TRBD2,TGCAGCCTACGGCGGGGGGCCACAGATACGCAGTATTTT,CSLRRGATDTQYF
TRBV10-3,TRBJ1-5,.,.,TGTGCCATCAATCCGGAGGGGTTAGGCAATCAGCCCCAGCATTTT,CAINPEGLGNQPQHF
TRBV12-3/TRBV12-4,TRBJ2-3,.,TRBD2,TGTGCCAGCGGGACTAGCCAGAGGGTTACAGATACGCAGTATTTT,CASGTSQRVTDTQYF
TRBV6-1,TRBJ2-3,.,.,TGTGCCAGTTCAGGCGAGACAGAGGCATATACGCAGTATTTT,CASSGETEAYTQYF
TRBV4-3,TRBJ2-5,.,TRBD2,TGCGCCAGCAGCCAAGTGCTTAGCGGGGGCCTCCAAGAGACCCAGTACTTC,CASSQVLSGGLQETQYF
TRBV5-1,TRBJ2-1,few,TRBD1,TGCGCCAGCAGCTTGGACCAGGGGGCGTACAATGAGCAGTTCTTC,CASSLDQGAYNEQFF
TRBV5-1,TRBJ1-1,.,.,TGCGCCAGCAGCTTGATCCAGGGCAGCACTGAAGCTTTCTTT,CASSLIQGSTEAFF
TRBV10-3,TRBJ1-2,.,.,TGTGCCATCAGTGAGTCGGGAACCATTACATATGGCTACACCTTC,CAISESGTITYGYTF
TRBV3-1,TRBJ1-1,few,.,TGTGCCAGCAGCCGATATACAGGGAGTGAAGCTTTCTTT,CASSRYTGSEAFF
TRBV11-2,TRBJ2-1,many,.,TGTGCCAGCAGCCGTTTTGGTACCGACAATGAGCAGTTCTTC,CASSRFGTDNEQFF
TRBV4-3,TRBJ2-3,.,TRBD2,TGCGCCAGCAGCCAGCACGTAGCGGGGCTCACAGATACGCAGTATTTT,CASSQHVAGLTDTQYF